This T cell receptor beta chain was identified during a study of OX40 agonist ivuxolimab in advanced cancers. The study, taken as a whole, reports: Clonal expansion from baseline to week 6 occurred in both CD4+ and CD8+ T cells.

Sequencing was performed with immunoSEQ multiplex PCR; in TCRdb, only in-frame clones are kept and a portion is missing. Among about 82,000 clones listed, roughly nine tenths were seen once. V lost 6 bases and J lost 7; bases outside the gene matches: 10. The germline V gene encodes CDR1 MGHRA and CDR2 YSYEKL. The CDR3 runs 14 residues. As regards this clone: Antigen specificity is unknown.

The chain is built from TRBV4-1 and TRBJ2-7; 9 bases match TRBD2. This clonotype was sampled from an adult with an advanced solid tumor such as melanoma, head and neck, liver or kidney cancer. Sequencing was performed on CD4+ or CD8+ T cells sorted from blood, taken in a trial of the OX40 agonist ivuxolimab. CDR3 sequence: CASRGAGGPREQYF. CDR3 coding DNA: TGCGCCAGCAGGGGGGCGGGAGGGCCACGGGAGCAGTACTTC.